This T cell receptor (beta chain) emerged from a study of T cells after yellow fever vaccination. Template switching by 5'RACE produced TCR cDNA, adding a universal primer site and UMIs. One entry per CDR3 protein, called by TCRdb with MiXCR from the 5' RACE reads. The data hold roughly 520,000 distinct CDR3 sequences, with 20% to 25% observed a single time. Germline loops: CDR1 MNHEY, CDR2 SVGAGI. The CDR3 covers 14 residues. Trimming stripped 2 bases from V and 5 bases from J, with 11 bases between. About this clonotype itself: The antigen remains undetermined.

Study-level results: Peak timing came faster in the weaker secondary response, day 5 versus 15. Reappearing after the booster were most of the clones from primary vaccination (less than 98% CD4, about 87% CD8). Relatively few clonotypes were ones that appeared in both CD4 and CD8 compartments.

The V call is TRBV6-5, the J call TRBJ2-3; D is uncertain. The sample here was PBMCs, taken around 3 weeks after the first yellow fever vaccination. The receptor was isolated from a man younger than 35 who received the YFV17D yellow fever vaccine. The CDR3 protein is CASSYARAGDTQYF. CDR3 bases: TGTGCCAGCAGTTACGCAAGGGCCGGAGATACGCAGTATTTT.